These 28 T cell receptor beta chains were all obtained from the same sample, sequenced in a study of early T cells in non-severe SARS-CoV-2 infection. TCRdb re-called the 5' RACE reads through MiXCR, storing one row per CDR3 protein. The sample yields tens of thousands of distinct CDR3 sequences, about 9.1% seen once. Sequences were obtained from whole blood. Receptor source: an adult who was a healthcare worker with PCR-confirmed SARS-CoV-2 infection or an uninfected control (not recorded which).

This clonotype showed up many times. The gene calls are TRBV29-1 and TRBJ1-2; no reliable D call. The germline V gene encodes CDR1 SQVTM and CDR2 ANQGSEA. The V and J ends lost 7 bases and 3 bases respectively, with 15 bases between them. The CDR3 loop spans 13 amino acids. As DNA, the CDR3 is TGCAGCGCCACGGACGGTTCTTACTATGGCTACACCTTC. The encoded protein is CSATDGSYYGYTF.

This clonotype was seen many times. The J gene is TRBJ2-3, the V gene TRBV7-9, with D possibly matching TRBD1 (6 bases). The CDR3 has 15 amino acids. Germline CDR1 and CDR2: SEHNR and FQNEAQ (reference sequence). V lost 4 bases and J lost 4, with 15 bases in between. In nucleotides, the CDR3 is TGTGCCAGCAGCTCAACAGGGTTCGGGTCAGATACGCAGTATTTT. It specifies CASSSTGFGSDTQYF. Based on the CDR3 plus reference TRBV7-9 and TRBJ2-3, the full variable domain is DTGVSQNPRHKITKRGQNVTFRCDPISEHNRLYWYRQTLGQGPEFLTYFQNEAQLEKSRLLSDRFSAERPKGSFSTLEIQRTEQGDSAMYLCASSSTGFGSDTQYFGPGTRLTVL.

This clonotype was seen ten or more times. V gene TRBV6-6 combines with J gene TRBJ2-5; TRBD2 matches at 10 bases. This CDR3 is 16 amino acids long. V lost 2 bases to trimming and J lost 5 bases; unmatched junction nucleotides: 8. In germline, CDR1 is MNHNY, CDR2 SVGAGI (reference sequence). CDR3 coding DNA: TGTGCCAGCAGTTACGGGACTAGCGCCCCTCCGGAGACCCAGTACTTC. Translating it yields CASSYGTSAPPETQYF.

This clonotype has just a few counts. The chain combines TRBV20-1 with TRBJ2-7; D is possibly TRBD1 or TRBD2 (5 bases each). The CDR3 length is 13 residues. Germline loops: CDR1 DFQATT, CDR2 SNEGSKA (reference sequence). The V end lost 1 base, the J end lost 2 bases, and 9 bases lay between the germline ends. CDR3 coding DNA: TGCAGTGCTAGAGGTTGGGGGACCTACGAGCAGTACTTC. Its protein product is CSARGWGTYEQYF.

In its sample, this clonotype was seen many times. This sequence joins TRBV6-5 and TRBJ2-3; 12 positions match TRBD2. V shed 7 bases and J 8 bases; nucleotides not matched to a gene: 22. The CDR3 spans 19 residues. Germline CDR1 reads MNHEY; CDR2 reads SVGAGI. This chain's CDR3 is CASIFPSGRALGRGCTQYF. CDR3 bases: TGTGCCAGCATCTTCCCTAGCGGGAGGGCACTTGGAAGGGGTTGTACGCAGTATTTT.

The sample holds many counts of this clonotype. The chain couples TRBV5-1 to TRBJ2-3; weak D call: TRBD2 (6 bases). From germline, CDR1 is SGHRS and CDR2 YFSETQ. This CDR3 spans 16 amino acids. The ends were cut back, 4 bases at V and 5 bases at J, with 20 bases in the middle. The CDR3 spells CASSLLMIGGGDTQYF. CDR3 sequence (DNA): TGCGCCAGCAGCCTCCTTATGATCGGGGGAGGAGATACGCAGTATTTT.

Only a few counts were recorded for this clonotype. One end of the junction is discordant with germline, which a read error may explain. The genes are TRBV7-3 and TRBJ1-1, with 7 nucleotides matching TRBD1. Germline V gene sequence: CDR1 SGHTA, CDR2 FQGTGA. The CDR3 runs to 14 residues. The CDR3 bases are TGTGTCAGCAGCGCGGACAGGACGAACACTGAAGCTTTCTTT. Translating gives CVSSADRTNTEAFF.

This clonotype was counted ten times or more. The V and J genes are TRBV29-1 and TRBJ1-3, with no clear D. The V gene's germline CDR1 is SQVTM and CDR2 ANQGSEA. The V end lost 7 bases, the J end lost 0 bases, and 13 bases lay between the germline ends. The CDR3 is made up of 14 amino acids. CDR3 protein: CSATSSLSGNTIYF. CDR3 sequence (DNA): TGCAGCGCCACAAGCAGCCTCTCTGGAAACACCATATATTTT. Full variable domain (missing parts from reference TRBV29-1 and TRBJ1-3): SAVISQKPSRDICQRGTSLTIQCQVDSQVTMMFWYRQQPGQSLTLIATANQGSEATYESGFVIDKFPISRPNLTFSTLTVSNMSPEDSSIYLCSATSSLSGNTIYFGEGSWLTVV.

This clonotype was recorded many times. J is TRBJ2-6 and V is TRBV20-1; D gene ambiguous. Germline CDR1 is DFQATT and CDR2 is SNEGSKA (reference sequence). Trimming took off 3 bases at V and 1 base at J, with 10 bases between the two ends. The CDR3 runs 15 residues. The CDR3 bases are TGCAGTGCTAGTCCGACGGTTTCTGGGGCCAACGTCCTGACTTTC. As protein: CSASPTVSGANVLTF.

This clonotype was observed many times. The chain employs TRBV12-3 or TRBV12-4 and TRBJ2-5; maybe TRBD2 (5 bases). The ends were cut back, 3 bases at V and 0 bases at J, with 14 bases in the middle. This CDR3 contains 16 residues. The CDR3 sequence: CASSFWSGLYQETQYF. The CDR3 bases are TGTGCCAGCAGTTTTTGGAGCGGATTGTACCAAGAGACCCAGTACTTC.

This clonotype has a count of ten or more. This chain links TRBV6-1 with TRBJ2-7; 9 bases are shared with TRBD1. The CDR3 spans 14 residues. Germline CDR1 is MNHNS and CDR2 is SASEGT. V lost 8 bases, J lost 5 bases, and 10 bases stayed unmatched. CDR3 protein: CASDPDRGRHEQYF. Here the CDR3 DNA reads TGTGCCAGCGATCCGGACAGGGGTCGCCACGAGCAGTACTTC.

This clonotype was recorded at least ten times. Sequence at one end of the junction differs from germline and may be a read error. The chain couples TRBV20-1 to TRBJ2-5; 13 bases agree with TRBD2. CDR1 and CDR2 from the germline V gene are DFQATT and SNEGSKA (reference sequence). The CDR3 runs 12 residues. CDR3 residues: CSARGGLAGVVF. DNA for the CDR3: TGCAGTGCTAGAGGAGGACTAGCGGGAGTAGTCTTC.

V usage is TRBV7-2 and J usage is TRBJ2-1, with D uncertain. CDR1 and CDR2 (germline): SGHTA, FQGNSA. This CDR3 has 13 amino acids. Trimming removed 7 bases at V and 0 bases at J, with 7 bases between. CDR3 sequence (DNA): TGTGCCAGCAACGATCGCTCCTACAATGAGCAGTTCTTC. It codes for CASNDRSYNEQFF.

The rearrangement links TRBV7-9 to TRBJ1-1; D not resolved. The V end lost 5 bases, the J end lost 5 bases, and 15 bases lay between the germline ends. This CDR3 contains 14 residues. The V gene's germline CDR1 is SEHNR and CDR2 FQNEAQ (reference sequence). The CDR3 reads CASSPPYRETEAFF. Here the CDR3 DNA reads TGTGCCAGCAGCCCCCCGTACCGGGAGACTGAAGCTTTCTTT.

The chain employs TRBV3-1 and TRBJ2-5; a possible D gene is TRBD2 (5 bases). V dropped 4 bases and J dropped 1 base, with 10 bases sitting between them. This CDR3 region has 14 residues. Germline CDR1 reads LGHDT; CDR2 reads YNNKEL (reference sequence). The CDR3 region is CASSPGDFQETQYF. The CDR3 region has the DNA TGTGCCAGCAGCCCCGGGGATTTCCAAGAGACCCAGTACTTC.

This clonotype came up many times. The J gene is TRBJ1-1, the V gene TRBV2; TRBD1 might be the D (5 bases). V lost 8 bases and J 2 bases, leaving 9 bases between the germline ends. Germline lookup yields CDR1 SNHLY and CDR2 FYNNEI. This CDR3 has 12 residues. The DNA of the CDR3 is TGTGCCAGCCGGGACGCCAACACTGAAGCTTTCTTT. Translation: CASRDANTEAFF.

This clonotype is labeled as medium-sized. Here the CDR3 DNA reads TGTGCCAGCAGTTACGATCAGGGGGCTGGCACTGAAGCTTTCTTT. Its protein product is CASSYDQGAGTEAFF. The chain carries TRBV7-6 and TRBJ1-1; 8 nucleotides line up with TRBD1. The germline V gene has CDR1 SGHVS and CDR2 FNYEAQ. Trimming took 6 bases from V and 4 from J; bases not matched to a gene: 10. The CDR3 loop spans 15 amino acids.

The sample holds many counts of this clonotype. The rearrangement links TRBV9 to TRBJ2-1; TRBD2 matches at 12 bases. Germline V gives CDR1 SGDLS, CDR2 YYNGEE. Trimming took 5 bases from V and 13 from J; bases not matched to a gene: 10. The CDR3 is 14 amino acids. CDR3 region: CASSPSLAGGYQFF. CDR3 DNA sequence: TGTGCCAGCAGTCCCAGTCTAGCGGGAGGGTATCAGTTCTTC.

This clonotype was recorded many times. This chain joins TRBV6-1 and TRBJ2-3; D is possibly TRBD1 or TRBD2 (6 bases each). Germline-derived CDR1 and CDR2 are MNHNS and SASEGT. The CDR3 is made up of 14 amino acids. Trimming removed 5 bases at V and 3 bases at J, with 12 bases between. The CDR3 reads CASSNRGLTDTQYF. DNA of the CDR3: TGTGCCAGCAGTAACCGGGGGCTGACAGATACGCAGTATTTT.

The V gene is TRBV20-1, the J gene TRBJ2-4, with 10 bases aligning to TRBD2. The trim removed 0 bases at V and 6 bases at J, leaving 11 bases unmatched. In germline, CDR1 is DFQATT, CDR2 SNEGSKA (reference sequence). CDR3 length: 17 residues. The CDR3 nucleotides read TGCAGTGCTAGAGACGTTCGGGCTAGCGGGAGTATAAACATTCAGTACTTC. Translated: CSARDVRASGSINIQYF.

This clonotype has ten or more counts. V usage is TRBV3-1 and J usage is TRBJ2-5; 13 bases line up with TRBD2. CDR3 length equals 19 residues. Germline V gene sequence: CDR1 LGHDT, CDR2 YNNKEL (reference sequence). The V gene end was trimmed by 1 base and the J gene end by 0 bases; junction bases not matched to a gene: 8. CDR3 coding DNA: TGTGCCAGCAGCCAAGCGCAACCGGGACTAGCGGGGTACCAAGAGACCCAGTACTTC. Translated: CASSQAQPGLAGYQETQYF.

Only a few counts were recorded for this clonotype. The gene calls are TRBV7-3 and TRBJ2-1; possibly TRBD1 for D (5 bases). Trimming took off 6 bases at V and 0 bases at J, with 12 bases between the two ends. Germline assignment: CDR1 SGHTA and CDR2 FQGTGA. The CDR3 contains 15 residues. Here the CDR3 DNA reads TGTGCCAGCAGTATCCAGGGATACTCCTACAATGAGCAGTTCTTC. This encodes CASSIQGYSYNEQFF.

This clonotype has a handful of counts. The chain is built from TRBV5-4 and TRBJ2-5, with 10 bases identical to TRBD2. The CDR3 consists of 16 residues. Germline V gene lookup returns CDR1 SGHNT and CDR2 YYREEE (reference sequence). V was pared by 0 bases and J by 4 bases, with 6 bases of the junction left unmatched. The chain's CDR3 is CASSLAGLAGAETQYF. As DNA, the CDR3 is TGTGCCAGCAGCTTGGCCGGGCTAGCGGGAGCAGAGACCCAGTACTTC.

Notes on this clonotype: A much larger clonotype is one base distant, so this may be a read error. The gene calls are TRBV10-2 and TRBJ2-7; 8 nucleotides match TRBD2. Germline-derived CDR1 and CDR2 are WSHSY and SAAADI. The CDR3 spans 15 residues. The CDR3: CASSSGGLSSFEQYF. The CDR3 DNA is TGCGCCAGCAGCTCGGGGGGGCTGAGCTCCTTCGAGCAGTACTTC.

The CDR3 DNA follows: TGTGCCAGCAGTGATTACGGGAGCCCGTCTGGGGCCAACGTCCTGACTTTC. It encodes CASSDYGSPSGANVLTF. The chain links TRBV2 to TRBJ2-6; possibly TRBD2 for D (6 bases). CDR1 SNHLY and CDR2 FYNNEI come from the germline V gene. V was clipped by 3 bases and J by 1 base, with 13 bases between them. The CDR3 has 17 amino acids.

This clonotype has just a few counts. J is TRBJ2-7 and V is TRBV12-3 or TRBV12-4; D is undetermined. CDR3 length equals 13 residues. The V gene lost 3 bases and the J gene lost 5 bases, with 11 bases spanning the gap. The CDR3 sequence: CASSFFVRDEQYF. The CDR3 DNA follows: TGTGCCAGCAGTTTTTTCGTCCGGGACGAGCAGTACTTC.

In its sample, this clonotype was seen many times. The chain uses TRBV7-9 and TRBJ2-1, with 9 bases lining up with TRBD1. Germline-derived CDR1 and CDR2 are SEHNR and FQNEAQ (reference sequence). CDR3 length: 15 residues. The V gene end was trimmed by 6 bases and the J gene end by 7 bases; junction bases not matched to a gene: 10. This CDR3 reads CASRPGTGIPNEQFF. The CDR3 bases are TGTGCCAGCAGACCCGGGACAGGGATCCCGAATGAGCAGTTCTTC.

This clonotype was detected ten times or more. V gene TRBV9 combines with J gene TRBJ2-1, with D perhaps matching TRBD2 (7 bases). The CDR3 has 16 amino acids. Germline CDR1 is SGDLS and CDR2 is YYNGEE. The V and J ends lost 4 bases and 3 bases respectively, with 17 bases between them. The CDR3 DNA follows: TGTGCCAGCAGCCCAGGGGAGGGGGGATACTACAATGAGCAGTTCTTC. It translates to CASSPGEGGYYNEQFF.